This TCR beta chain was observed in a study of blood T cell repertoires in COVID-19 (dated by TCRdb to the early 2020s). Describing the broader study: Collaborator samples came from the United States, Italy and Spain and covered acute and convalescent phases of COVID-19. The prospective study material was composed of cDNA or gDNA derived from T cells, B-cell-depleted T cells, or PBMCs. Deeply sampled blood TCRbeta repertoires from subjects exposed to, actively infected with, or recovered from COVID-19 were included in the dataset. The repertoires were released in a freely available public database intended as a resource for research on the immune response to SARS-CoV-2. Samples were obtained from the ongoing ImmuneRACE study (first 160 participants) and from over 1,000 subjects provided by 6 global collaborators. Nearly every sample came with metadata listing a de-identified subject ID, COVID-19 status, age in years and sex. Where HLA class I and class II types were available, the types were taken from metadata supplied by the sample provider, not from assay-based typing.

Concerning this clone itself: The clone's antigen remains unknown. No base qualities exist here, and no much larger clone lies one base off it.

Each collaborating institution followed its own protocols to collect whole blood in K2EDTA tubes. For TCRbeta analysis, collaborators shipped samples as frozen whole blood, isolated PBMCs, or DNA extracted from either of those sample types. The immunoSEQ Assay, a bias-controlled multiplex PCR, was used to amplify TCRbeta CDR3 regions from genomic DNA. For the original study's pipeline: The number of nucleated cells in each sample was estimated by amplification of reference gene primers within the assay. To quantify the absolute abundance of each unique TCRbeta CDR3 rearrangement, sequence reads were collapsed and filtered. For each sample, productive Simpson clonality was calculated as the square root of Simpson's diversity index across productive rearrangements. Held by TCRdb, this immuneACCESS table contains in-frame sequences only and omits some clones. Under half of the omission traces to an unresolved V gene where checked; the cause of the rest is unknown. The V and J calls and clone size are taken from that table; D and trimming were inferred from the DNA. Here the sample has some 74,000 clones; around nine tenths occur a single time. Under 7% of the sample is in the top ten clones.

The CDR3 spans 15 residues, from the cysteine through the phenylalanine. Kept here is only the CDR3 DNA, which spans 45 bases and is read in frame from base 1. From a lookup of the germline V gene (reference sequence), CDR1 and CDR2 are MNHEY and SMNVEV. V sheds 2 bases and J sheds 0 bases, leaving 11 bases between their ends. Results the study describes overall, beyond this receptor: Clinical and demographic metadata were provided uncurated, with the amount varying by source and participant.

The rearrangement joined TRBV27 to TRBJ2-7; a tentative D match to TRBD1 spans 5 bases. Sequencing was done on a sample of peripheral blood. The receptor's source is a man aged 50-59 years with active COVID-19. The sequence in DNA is TGTGCCAGCAGTTTAAGTGGGGCGAACTCCTACGAGCAGTACTTC. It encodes CASSLSGANSYEQYF.